This T cell receptor (beta chain) was sequenced for a study of PD-L1 blockade in urothelial cancer. The data were produced by immunoSEQ multiplex PCR, yet TCRdb's version contains in-frame clones alone and is incomplete. The sample shows tens of thousands of clones, roughly 87% of them seen only once. The CDR3 sequence is 15 residues long. The germline gives CDR1 LGHNA, CDR2 YNFKEQ. J was trimmed by 2 bases and V by 4 bases; bases with no gene match: 6. The V gene is TRBV4-2, the J gene TRBJ2-7, with 9 bases lining up with TRBD2. The TCR comes from a man aged 70-80 years with urothelial cancer. The sequences come from PBMCs, collected around atezolizumab (anti-PD-L1) treatment. Written as DNA, the CDR3 is TGTGCCAGCAGCCCAGGACTAGCGTCAACCTACGAGCAGTACTTC. This translates into CASSPGLASTYEQYF.